The clone carrying this TCR beta chain was seen a handful of times. The sample originates from a study of control samples from healthy donors and cancer patients. The assay was immunoSEQ multiplex PCR, and TCRdb's table has in-frame clones only and misses some. Among about 250,000 clones listed, about four fifths were seen once. The V segment lost 4 bases and the J segment 10 bases; nucleotides outside the gene matches: 10. The CDR3 has 15 residues. Germline CDR1 is SGHRS and CDR2 is YFSETQ. The sequence was collected from a woman between 55 and 75 years old with lung cancer. The sequenced material came from PBMCs. The chain carries TRBV5-1 and TRBJ1-6, with 8 nucleotides matching TRBD1. The CDR3 reads CASSADRAEGSPLHF. In DNA, the CDR3 is TGCGCCAGCAGCGCGGACAGGGCGGAGGGGTCACCCCTCCACTTT.